Following are 2 T cell receptor beta chains from one sample sequenced in a study of CD8 T cells in Susac syndrome. RNA was extracted with the RNeasy kit, and a quantity of roughly 0.45 to 1 ug was reverse transcribed using random hexamers. MiXCR was run by TCRdb on the immunoSEQ multiplex PCR reads, yielding one entry per CDR3 protein. The sample holds fewer than 350,000 distinct CDR3 sequences, 85% seen once. Specimen: CD8+ T cells from PBMCs. These receptors were collected from a human donor with multiple sclerosis.

V is TRBV27 and J is TRBJ2-1; TRBD2 is a possible D gene (6 bases). Germline CDR1 and CDR2: MNHEY and SMNVEV (reference sequence). The CDR3 runs 17 residues. The germline V and J ends were trimmed by 3 bases and 0 bases, with 15 bases remaining between them. For the CDR3, the DNA is TGTGCCAGCAGTTTTTCAGGCGGGGCAATCTCCTACAATGAGCAGTTCTTC. Its protein is CASSFSGGAISYNEQFF.

The rearrangement links TRBV5-1 to TRBJ1-5; 9 bases agree with TRBD1. Germline CDR1 and CDR2: SGHRS and YFSETQ. Losses at the gene ends were 4 bases for V and 4 bases for J; bases not matched to a gene: 27. This CDR3 contains 22 residues. CDR3 DNA: TGCGCCAGCAGCCCCGAACCGTTTGGCTGGGACAGGGTAAGGGGGCCTAATCAGCCCCAGCATTTT. Translation gives CASSPEPFGWDRVRGPNQPQHF.